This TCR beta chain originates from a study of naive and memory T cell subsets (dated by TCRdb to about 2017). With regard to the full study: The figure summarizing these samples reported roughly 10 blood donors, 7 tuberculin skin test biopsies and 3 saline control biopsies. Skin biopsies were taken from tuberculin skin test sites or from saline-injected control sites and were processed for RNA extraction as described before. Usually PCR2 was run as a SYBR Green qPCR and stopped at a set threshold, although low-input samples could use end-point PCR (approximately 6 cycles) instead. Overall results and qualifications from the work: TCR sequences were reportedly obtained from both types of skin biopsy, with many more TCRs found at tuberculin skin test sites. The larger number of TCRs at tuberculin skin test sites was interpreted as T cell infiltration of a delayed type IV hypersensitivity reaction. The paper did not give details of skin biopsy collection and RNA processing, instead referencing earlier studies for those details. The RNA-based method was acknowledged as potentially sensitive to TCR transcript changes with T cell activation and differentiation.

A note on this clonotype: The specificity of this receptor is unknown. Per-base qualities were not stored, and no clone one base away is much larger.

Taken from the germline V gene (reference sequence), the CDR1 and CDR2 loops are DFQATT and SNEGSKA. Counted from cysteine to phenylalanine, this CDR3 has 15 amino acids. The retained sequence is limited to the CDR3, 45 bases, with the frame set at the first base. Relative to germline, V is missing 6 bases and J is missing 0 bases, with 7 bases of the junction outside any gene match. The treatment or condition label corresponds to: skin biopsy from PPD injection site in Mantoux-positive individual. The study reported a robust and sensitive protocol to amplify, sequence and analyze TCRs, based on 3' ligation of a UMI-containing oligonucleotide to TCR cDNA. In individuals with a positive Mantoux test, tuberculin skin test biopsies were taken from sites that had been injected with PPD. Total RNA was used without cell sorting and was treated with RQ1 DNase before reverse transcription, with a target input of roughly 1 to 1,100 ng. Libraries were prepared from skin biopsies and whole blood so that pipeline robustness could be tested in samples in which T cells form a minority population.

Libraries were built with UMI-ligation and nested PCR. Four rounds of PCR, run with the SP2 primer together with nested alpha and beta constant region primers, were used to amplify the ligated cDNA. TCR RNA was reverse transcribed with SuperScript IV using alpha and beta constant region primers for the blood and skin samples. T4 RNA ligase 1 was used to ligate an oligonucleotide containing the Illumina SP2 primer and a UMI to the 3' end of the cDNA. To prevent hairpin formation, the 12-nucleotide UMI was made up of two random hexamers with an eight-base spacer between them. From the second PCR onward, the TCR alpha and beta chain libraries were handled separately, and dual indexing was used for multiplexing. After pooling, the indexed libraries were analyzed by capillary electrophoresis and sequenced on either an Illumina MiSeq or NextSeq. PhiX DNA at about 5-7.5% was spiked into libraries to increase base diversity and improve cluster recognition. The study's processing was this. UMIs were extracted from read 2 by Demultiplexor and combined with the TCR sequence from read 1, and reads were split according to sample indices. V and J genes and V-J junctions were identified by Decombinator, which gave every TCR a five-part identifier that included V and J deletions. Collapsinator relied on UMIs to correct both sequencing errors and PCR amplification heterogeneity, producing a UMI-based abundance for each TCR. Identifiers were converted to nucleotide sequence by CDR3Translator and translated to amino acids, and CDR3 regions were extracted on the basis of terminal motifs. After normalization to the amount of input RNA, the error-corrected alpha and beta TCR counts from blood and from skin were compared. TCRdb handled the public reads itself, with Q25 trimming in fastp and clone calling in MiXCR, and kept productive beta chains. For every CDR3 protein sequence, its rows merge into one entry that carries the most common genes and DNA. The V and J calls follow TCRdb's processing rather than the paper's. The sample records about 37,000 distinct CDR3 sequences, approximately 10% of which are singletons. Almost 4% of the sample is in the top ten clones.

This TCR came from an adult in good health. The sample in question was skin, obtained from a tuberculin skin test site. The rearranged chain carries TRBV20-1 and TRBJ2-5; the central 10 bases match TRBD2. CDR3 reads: CSAKLLAGDQETQYF. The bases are TGCAGTGCCAAGCTGCTAGCGGGAGACCAAGAGACCCAGTACTTC.